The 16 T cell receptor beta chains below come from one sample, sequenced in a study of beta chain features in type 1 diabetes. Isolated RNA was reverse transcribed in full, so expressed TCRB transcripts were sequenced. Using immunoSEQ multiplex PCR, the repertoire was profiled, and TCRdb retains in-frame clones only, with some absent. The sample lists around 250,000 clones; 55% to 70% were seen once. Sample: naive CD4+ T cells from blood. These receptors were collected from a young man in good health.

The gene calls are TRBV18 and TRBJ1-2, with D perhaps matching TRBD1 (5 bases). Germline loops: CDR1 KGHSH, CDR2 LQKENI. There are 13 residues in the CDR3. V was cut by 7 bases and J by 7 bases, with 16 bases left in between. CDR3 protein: CASLQTGDGGYTF. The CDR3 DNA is TGTGCCAGCTTACAAACGGGGGATGGTGGCTACACCTTC.

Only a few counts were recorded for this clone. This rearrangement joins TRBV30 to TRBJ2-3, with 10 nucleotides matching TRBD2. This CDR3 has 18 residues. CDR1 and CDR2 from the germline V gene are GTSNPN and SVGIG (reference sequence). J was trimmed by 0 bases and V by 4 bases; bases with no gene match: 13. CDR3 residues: CAWTRSLAGGPSTDTQYF. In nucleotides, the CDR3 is TGTGCCTGGACACGGTCGTTAGCGGGGGGCCCTAGCACAGATACGCAGTATTTT.

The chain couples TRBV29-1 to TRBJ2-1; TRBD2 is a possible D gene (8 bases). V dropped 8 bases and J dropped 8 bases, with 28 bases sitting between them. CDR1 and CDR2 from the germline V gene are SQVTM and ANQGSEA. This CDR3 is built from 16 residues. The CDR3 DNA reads TGCAGCACCTACGAAGGGACTAGGGGGCCGGGGGATGAGCAGTTCTTC. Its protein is CSTYEGTRGPGDEQFF.

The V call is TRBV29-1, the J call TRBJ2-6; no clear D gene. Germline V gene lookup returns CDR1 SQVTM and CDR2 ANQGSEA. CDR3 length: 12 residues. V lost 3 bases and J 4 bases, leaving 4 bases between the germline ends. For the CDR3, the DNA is TGCAGCGTTGACGGCGGGGCCAACGTCCTGACTTTC. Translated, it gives CSVDGGANVLTF. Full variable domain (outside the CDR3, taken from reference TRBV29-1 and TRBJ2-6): SAVISQKPSRDICQRGTSLTIQCQVDSQVTMMFWYRQQPGQSLTLIATANQGSEATYESGFVIDKFPISRPNLTFSTLTVSNMSPEDSSIYLCSVDGGANVLTFGAGSRLTVL.

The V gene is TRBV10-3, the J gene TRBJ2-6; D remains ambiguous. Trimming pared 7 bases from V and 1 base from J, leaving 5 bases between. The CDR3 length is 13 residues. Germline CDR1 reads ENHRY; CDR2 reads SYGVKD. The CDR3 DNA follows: TGTGCCATCATGGGATCTGGGGCCAACGTCCTGACTTTC. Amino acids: CAIMGSGANVLTF.

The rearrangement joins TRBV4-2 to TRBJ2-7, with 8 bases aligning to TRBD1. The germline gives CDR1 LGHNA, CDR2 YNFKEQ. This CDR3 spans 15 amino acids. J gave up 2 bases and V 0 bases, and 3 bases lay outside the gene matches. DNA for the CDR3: TGTGCCAGCAGCCAAGATGGACAGGGAACCTACGAGCAGTACTTC. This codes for CASSQDGQGTYEQYF.

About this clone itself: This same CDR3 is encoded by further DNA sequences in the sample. CDR3 DNA: TGTGCCAGCCGCCGGGCGAGCACAGATACGCAGTATTTT. Translation: CASRRASTDTQYF. The chain uses TRBV2 and TRBJ2-3; the D is unclear. Germline V gives CDR1 SNHLY, CDR2 FYNNEI. Trimming left V 8 bases short and J 0 bases short, with 9 bases between. CDR3 size: 13 residues.

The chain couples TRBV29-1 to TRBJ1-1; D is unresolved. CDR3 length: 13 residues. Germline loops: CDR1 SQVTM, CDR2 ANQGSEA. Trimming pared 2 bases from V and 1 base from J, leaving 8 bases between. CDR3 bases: TGCAGCGTTGAACATAGGCAGAACACTGAAGCTTTCTTT. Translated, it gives CSVEHRQNTEAFF.

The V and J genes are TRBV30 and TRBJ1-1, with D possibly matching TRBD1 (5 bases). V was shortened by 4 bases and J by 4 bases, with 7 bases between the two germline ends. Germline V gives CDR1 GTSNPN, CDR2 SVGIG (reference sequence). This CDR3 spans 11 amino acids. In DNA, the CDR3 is TGTGCCTGGACAGGGCTCACTGAAGCTTTCTTT. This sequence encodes CAWTGLTEAFF.

CDR3 residues: CAWRGTGANYGYTF. The DNA of the CDR3 is TGTGCCTGGAGAGGGACAGGGGCTAACTATGGCTACACCTTC. The chain joins TRBV30 to TRBJ1-2; 10 nucleotides line up with TRBD1. This CDR3 has 14 residues. Trimming took 3 bases from V and 0 from J; bases not matched to a gene: 1. From germline, CDR1 is GTSNPN and CDR2 SVGIG (reference sequence).

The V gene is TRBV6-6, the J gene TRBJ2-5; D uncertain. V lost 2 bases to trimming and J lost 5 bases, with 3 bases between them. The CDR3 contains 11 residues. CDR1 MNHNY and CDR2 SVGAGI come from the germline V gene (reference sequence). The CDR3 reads CASSYAETQYF. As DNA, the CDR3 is TGTGCCAGCAGTTACGCCGAGACCCAGTACTTC.

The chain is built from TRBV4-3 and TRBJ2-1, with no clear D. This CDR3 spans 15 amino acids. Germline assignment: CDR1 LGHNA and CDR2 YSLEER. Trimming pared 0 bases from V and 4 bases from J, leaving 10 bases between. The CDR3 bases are TGCGCCAGCAGCCAAGATGTAAGTGTATACAATGAGCAGTTCTTC. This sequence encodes CASSQDVSVYNEQFF.

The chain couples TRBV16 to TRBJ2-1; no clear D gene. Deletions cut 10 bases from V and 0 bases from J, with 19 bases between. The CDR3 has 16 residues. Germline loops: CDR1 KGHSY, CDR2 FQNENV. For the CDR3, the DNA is TGTGCCATCTCTCGAGGTCTTCAGAGCTCCTACAATGAGCAGTTCTTC. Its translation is CAISRGLQSSYNEQFF.

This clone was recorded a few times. As DNA, the CDR3 is TGCAGCGTTGGAGGCTCTGGAAACACCATATATTTT. It translates to CSVGGSGNTIYF. The chain links TRBV29-1 to TRBJ1-3; D not certain. The length of the CDR3 is 12 residues. V was pared by 4 bases and J by 0 bases, with 4 bases between. The germline V gene has CDR1 SQVTM and CDR2 ANQGSEA.

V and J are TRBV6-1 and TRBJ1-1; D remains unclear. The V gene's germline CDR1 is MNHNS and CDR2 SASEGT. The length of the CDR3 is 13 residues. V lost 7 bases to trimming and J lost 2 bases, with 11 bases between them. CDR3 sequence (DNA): TGTGCCAGCACATTGGTGCGAAACACTGAAGCTTTCTTT. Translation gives CASTLVRNTEAFF.

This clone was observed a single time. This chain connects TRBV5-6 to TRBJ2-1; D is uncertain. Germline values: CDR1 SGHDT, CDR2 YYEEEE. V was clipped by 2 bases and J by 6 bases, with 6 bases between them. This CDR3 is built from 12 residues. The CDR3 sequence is CASSFSINEQFF. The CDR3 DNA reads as TGTGCCAGCAGCTTCTCTATCAATGAGCAGTTCTTC. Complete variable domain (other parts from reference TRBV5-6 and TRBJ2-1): DAGVTQSPTHLIKTRGQQVTLRCSPKSGHDTVSWYQQALGQGPQFIFQYYEEEERQRGNFPDRFSGHQFPNYSSELNVNALLLGDSALYLCASSFSINEQFFGPGTRLTVL.